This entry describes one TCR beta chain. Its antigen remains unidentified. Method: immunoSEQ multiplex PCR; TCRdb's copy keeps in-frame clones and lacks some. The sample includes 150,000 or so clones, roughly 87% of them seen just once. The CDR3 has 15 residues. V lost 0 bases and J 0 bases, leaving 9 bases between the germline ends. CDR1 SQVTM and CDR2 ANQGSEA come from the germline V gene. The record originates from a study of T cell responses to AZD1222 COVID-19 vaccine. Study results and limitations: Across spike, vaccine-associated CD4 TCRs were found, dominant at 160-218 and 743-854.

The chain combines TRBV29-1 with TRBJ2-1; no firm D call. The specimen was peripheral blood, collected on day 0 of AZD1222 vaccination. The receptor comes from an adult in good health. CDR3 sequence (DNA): TGCAGCGTTGAAGATGCGAGGAGCTCCTACAATGAGCAGTTCTTC. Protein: CSVEDARSSYNEQFF.